This T cell receptor (beta chain) is from a study of tumor-infiltrating lymphocytes in primary liver carcinoma (dated by TCRdb to about 2017). Study-wide context: Between November 2015 and March 2016, roughly 5 patients in China with histopathologically diagnosed primary liver carcinoma had their tumors surgically resected. A total of approximately 35 specimens from 5 patients underwent TCRbeta repertoire sequencing, comprising around 25 tumor regions, 5 adjacent noncancerous liver tissues and 5 peripheral blood samples. The study combined TCRbeta repertoire sequencing, expression microarrays and whole-exome sequencing across five regions of each liver tumor, with adjacent normal tissue and blood. Samples yielded roughly 3.65 to 7.5 million productive TCRbeta reads; read depth did not differ significantly between tissue types. The tumors of the five patients were staged as T1-T3 N0M0, with maximum diameters ranging from roughly 4 to 10 cm. Repertoires from technical replicates were highly reproducible, with mean shared-clone rates approximately 0.92 and correlation coefficients above 0.98. Of the five patients (three men and two women, aged 30 to 69 years), four had hepatocellular carcinoma and one had combined HCC and intrahepatic cholangiocarcinoma. The paper's findings and limits, for the study overall: Because sequencing covered only the TCR beta chain and unpaired alpha chains were not captured, true repertoire diversity is likely underestimated. Comparison of CD4+ and CD8+ T cell repertoires was precluded by the use of bulk unsorted samples. The study included only four to six patients, and the authors note findings should be validated in a larger study. Pairs of tumor regions showed greater repertoire overlap (mean about 35%) than tumor-adjacent pairs (roughly 17%) or tumor-blood pairs (approximately 14%), which is consistent with antigen-driven expansion. The top 250 clones accounted for a significantly greater share of the repertoire in tumors than in blood (p = 0.039).

TCRbeta-specific cDNA was reverse-transcribed from around 500 ng total RNA using a constant-region primer and ProtoScript II reverse transcriptase. TCRbeta libraries were built with three nested multiplex PCR rounds, a slightly modified ARM-PCR procedure. Multiplex TRBV1-TRBV30 forward primers and a Cbeta reverse primer were used in the first two PCR rounds, each of which was run for approximately 11 cycles. Sample barcodes and Illumina adapters were added in a final 25-cycle PCR with Deep VentR polymerase. Before sequencing, amplicons of 200-500 bp were gel-purified using a QIAquick gel extraction kit. The TCRbeta amplicons were sequenced with 250-bp paired-end reads on an Illumina HiSeq 2500. The paper's processing steps were these. Trimmomatic v0.33 was used to quality-trim the reads, and FLASH v1.2.11 was used to merge paired reads so that full CDR3 sequences could be recovered. V, D and J germline segments were assigned to the rearranged TCRbeta sequences by MiGEC v1.2.1b. Clonotype statistics, along with Shannon-Wiener diversity indices, were calculated using VDJtools v1.0.0. To cut down on sampling bias, every analysis after diversity analysis relied on just the 250 most abundant clonotypes from each sample. The public reads were quality trimmed at Q25 with fastp and then assembled into clones with MiXCR by TCRdb, keeping productive beta chains. For every CDR3 protein sequence, its rows merge into one entry that carries the most common genes and DNA. For this entry, the V and J calls and clone size follow TCRdb and not the study's own pipeline. In all, the sample holds approximately 330,000 distinct CDR3 sequences, and 65% of those were seen once. The top ten hold under 8.5% of the sample.

As concerns this clonotype: Its cognate antigen has yet to be identified. No base quality information exists; no much larger clone differs at one position.

Looking up the germline V gene yields CDR1 MNHNS and CDR2 SASEGT. Trimming removed 6 bases from V and 6 bases from J, leaving 11 bases between the germline ends. The CDR3 contains 13 residues, cysteine and phenylalanine counted. Only CDR3 DNA is held: 39 bases, read in frame from base 1. RNA from unsorted whole blood was extracted with TRIzol reagent, and germline DNA was obtained with the DNeasy Blood & Tissue kit. At the time of sampling, the patients were treatment-naive and had chronic HBV infection. Around 3.9 milliliters of peripheral blood were collected into K2EDTA tubes before surgery. The sequenced material came from peripheral blood. The sequence links TRBV6-1 to TRBJ2-2; the D gene is unclear. The receptor was isolated from a man aged 35 to 55 with primary liver carcinoma and hepatitis B virus infection. The CDR3 sequence is CASSLDRPGELFF. The DNA sequence is as follows: TGTGCCAGCAGCCTAGATCGTCCCGGGGAGCTGTTTTTT.